The rows below give T cell receptor beta chains drawn from one sample of a study of blood T cell repertoires in COVID-19. Libraries were prepared by immunoSEQ multiplex PCR; TCRdb keeps only in-frame clonotypes and omits some of them. The repertoire has about 180,000 clones, approximately 80% of them found once; the top ten carry about 18%. The sample comprised PBMCs or T cells enriched from blood (not recorded which). The receptors were sampled from a woman in her forties or fifties who had recovered from COVID-19. CDR3s include the opening cysteine and the closing phenylalanine or tryptophan. The D gene is left open where the match is weak. A clone size is listed for some rows: how often the clone was seen (once, few, many), or a class if it is expanded.

j_gene: TRBJ2-4; d_gene: TRBD1; abundance: NA; v_gene: TRBV23-1; CDR3nt: TGCGCCAGCCCTACGACAGGGTTCGCCAAAAACATTCAGTACTTC; CDR3aa: CASPTTGFAKNIQYF
j_gene: TRBJ1-2; d_gene: TRBD1; abundance: NA; v_gene: TRBV19; CDR3nt: TGTGCCAGCACAGGGGACCGACTGTATGGCTACACCTTC; CDR3aa: CASTGDRLYGYTF
j_gene: TRBJ2-7; d_gene: NA; abundance: NA; v_gene: TRBV7-9; CDR3nt: TGTGCCAGCAGTTCGTTTGGGGCACGGGACGAGCAGTACTTC; CDR3aa: CASSSFGARDEQYF
j_gene: TRBJ1-2; d_gene: NA; abundance: few; v_gene: TRBV3-1/TRBV3-2; CDR3nt: TGTGCCAGCAGCTTCCGGGGGGGCGACTATGGCTACACCTTC; CDR3aa: CASSFRGGDYGYTF
j_gene: TRBJ1-4; d_gene: NA; abundance: NA; v_gene: TRBV7-9; CDR3nt: TGTGCCAGCAACGTCAGAGGTGAAAAACTGTTTTTT; CDR3aa: CASNVRGEKLFF
j_gene: TRBJ1-1; d_gene: NA; abundance: NA; v_gene: TRBV7-7; CDR3nt: TGTGCCAGCAGCTTGGGTATCGGGACTGAAGCTTTCTTT; CDR3aa: CASSLGIGTEAFF
j_gene: TRBJ1-3; d_gene: TRBD1; abundance: NA; v_gene: TRBV5-1; CDR3nt: TGCGCCAGCAGCGAGACAGGGGAAGGCGCTGGAAACACCATATATTTT; CDR3aa: CASSETGEGAGNTIYF
j_gene: TRBJ2-3; d_gene: TRBD2; abundance: many; v_gene: TRBV3-1/TRBV3-2; CDR3nt: TGTGCCAGCAGCCAAGATACTAGCGGGAGCCCGCAGTATTTT; CDR3aa: CASSQDTSGSPQYF
j_gene: TRBJ1-1; d_gene: NA; abundance: NA; v_gene: TRBV9; CDR3nt: TGTGCCAGCAGCGCGCACGGGGTGAACACTGAAGCTTTCTTT; CDR3aa: CASSAHGVNTEAFF
j_gene: TRBJ1-1; d_gene: TRBD1; abundance: NA; v_gene: TRBV11-2; CDR3nt: TGTGCCAGCAGCTTCCGCCTCAGGGGGCAGCAATACACTGAAGCTTTCTTT; CDR3aa: CASSFRLRGQQYTEAFF
j_gene: TRBJ1-4; d_gene: NA; abundance: NA; v_gene: TRBV14; CDR3nt: TGTGCCAGCAGCAAAAGACAGGCATCAACTAATGAAAAACTGTTTTTT; CDR3aa: CASSKRQASTNEKLFF
j_gene: TRBJ2-7; d_gene: TRBD2; abundance: NA; v_gene: TRBV7-9; CDR3nt: TGTGCCAGCAGCTTAGATGGACTAGCGGGAGCACTCGAGCAGTACTTC; CDR3aa: CASSLDGLAGALEQYF
j_gene: TRBJ1-6; d_gene: TRBD1; abundance: NA; v_gene: TRBV6-2/TRBV6-3; CDR3nt: TGTGCCAGCAGTTACTCGGGACAGGGGGACCTTAAGACCCTCCACTTT; CDR3aa: CASSYSGQGDLKTLHF
j_gene: TRBJ1-6; d_gene: TRBD1; abundance: NA; v_gene: TRBV28; CDR3nt: TGTGCCAGCAGCCAAGACAGGGTAGGATCACCCCTCCACTTT; CDR3aa: CASSQDRVGSPLHF
j_gene: TRBJ2-3; d_gene: NA; abundance: NA; v_gene: TRBV9; CDR3nt: TGTGCCAGCAGCGTAGTCTCGACAGCTAGAGATACGCAGTATTTT; CDR3aa: CASSVVSTARDTQYF
j_gene: TRBJ1-2; d_gene: TRBD1; abundance: NA; v_gene: TRBV14; CDR3nt: TGTGCCAGCAGCCGGCCGGGACAGGGGGCTAACTATGGCTACACCTTC; CDR3aa: CASSRPGQGANYGYTF
j_gene: TRBJ2-1; d_gene: TRBD2; abundance: once; v_gene: TRBV7-9; CDR3nt: TGTGCCAGCAGTCTAGGAGGTCCTGCTAGCGGGGTGCCCAATGAGCAGTTCTTC; CDR3aa: CASSLGGPASGVPNEQFF
j_gene: TRBJ1-5; d_gene: NA; abundance: NA; v_gene: TRBV12-3/TRBV12-4; CDR3nt: TGTGCCAGCAATTCAGGGAATCAGCCCCAGCATTTT; CDR3aa: CASNSGNQPQHF
j_gene: TRBJ1-1; d_gene: NA; abundance: NA; v_gene: TRBV4-3; CDR3nt: TGCGCCAGCAGCCAATGGACAGAAGCTTTCTTT; CDR3aa: CASSQWTEAFF
j_gene: TRBJ2-7; d_gene: TRBD2; abundance: NA; v_gene: TRBV5-4; CDR3nt: TGTGCCAGCAGCCCTGGTGGGCGGGAGCCCTCCTACGAGCAGTACTTC; CDR3aa: CASSPGGREPSYEQYF
j_gene: TRBJ2-2; d_gene: NA; abundance: many; v_gene: TRBV27; CDR3nt: TGTGCCAGTCGAGGTAACACCGGGGAGCTGTTTTTT; CDR3aa: CASRGNTGELFF
j_gene: TRBJ2-1; d_gene: TRBD1; abundance: few; v_gene: TRBV18; CDR3nt: TGTGCCAGCTCCCCTAACGGACAGGGGGGTGATGAGCAGTTCTTC; CDR3aa: CASSPNGQGGDEQFF
j_gene: TRBJ2-5; d_gene: NA; abundance: NA; v_gene: TRBV4-2; CDR3nt: TGTGCCAGCAGCCAAGGCCTAGGGGGCCAAGAGACCCAGTACTTC; CDR3aa: CASSQGLGGQETQYF
j_gene: TRBJ2-5; d_gene: TRBD2; abundance: NA; v_gene: TRBV2; CDR3nt: TGTGCCAGCAGTGAACAGGGACTAGCGGGGGAGACCCAGTACTTC; CDR3aa: CASSEQGLAGETQYF
j_gene: TRBJ2-7; d_gene: NA; abundance: NA; v_gene: TRBV20-1; CDR3nt: TGCAGTGCTAGTCCTCCCGCTGGGGTAGCGGACTCCTACGAGCAGTACTTC; CDR3aa: CSASPPAGVADSYEQYF
j_gene: TRBJ2-7; d_gene: TRBD1; abundance: NA; v_gene: TRBV28; CDR3nt: TGTGCCAGCAGTTCCCCCGGGACAGGGAACGAGCAGTACTTC; CDR3aa: CASSSPGTGNEQYF
j_gene: TRBJ1-2; d_gene: NA; abundance: NA; v_gene: TRBV12-3/TRBV12-4; CDR3nt: TGTGCCAGCAGCCCCCAAATGGGCGCTGGCTACACCTTC; CDR3aa: CASSPQMGAGYTF
j_gene: TRBJ1-1; d_gene: NA; abundance: NA; v_gene: TRBV2; CDR3nt: TGTGCCAGCAGTGAGAGGGTGAACACTGAAGCTTTCTTT; CDR3aa: CASSERVNTEAFF
j_gene: TRBJ2-1; d_gene: TRBD2; abundance: NA; v_gene: TRBV4-1; CDR3nt: TGCGCCAGCAGCCTAAGTCTTAGCGGGAGTGTTGAGCAGTTCTTC; CDR3aa: CASSLSLSGSVEQFF